The present T cell receptor (beta chain) was sequenced within a study of cytomegalovirus exposure and HLA in healthy donors. Study-wide results and caveats: According to a subsequent analysis, TCR clusters from the first cohort were inclined to appear together in the 110 or so validation repertoires.

The germline CDR1 and CDR2 sequences are KGHSH and LQKENI. V shed 5 bases and J shed 1 base, with 17 bases lying between them. The length of the CDR3 is 16 residues. Here immunoSEQ multiplex PCR was the method, and the copy in TCRdb shows in-frame clones only, minus some. The table records over 200,000 clones, around four fifths of them present only once. In the case of this clone: What it binds is unknown.

The V call is TRBV18, the J call TRBJ1-2; possible D gene TRBD1, 6 bases. Sequencing was done on a sample of PBMCs. The sequence was collected from a woman aged 18-30 years in good health and CMV-seronegative. In DNA, the CDR3 is TGTGCCAGCTCAGCCATTCGGGACATAGATAACTATGGCTACACCTTC. It codes for CASSAIRDIDNYGYTF.